This is a list of T cell receptor beta chains from one sample in a study of T cells in Graves' hyperthyroidism and ophthalmopathy. TCRdb independently ran MiXCR on the multiplex PCR reads; one entry per CDR3 protein. The sample lists about 600,000 distinct CDR3 sequences; roughly 16% were seen once. The sequencing sample was made of blood. The receptors originated from a woman between 40 and 55 years old with Graves' ophthalmopathy. The conserved cysteine and the conserved F or W are not part of the CDR3 here. Fields, in order: J gene, V gene, CDR3 protein.

>TRBJ2-2|TRBV4-1
ASSFRIRDRVSAGELF
>TRBJ2-2|TRBV9
ASSAVSRPNTGELF
>TRBJ2-7|TRBV18
ASSPWASGRSYEQY
>TRBJ1-2|TRBV30
AWSPGQGTYGYT
>TRBJ2-3|TRBV5-6
ASSLEADYTDTQY
>TRBJ2-5|TRBV11-2
ASSRRQGGIETQY
>TRBJ1-1|TRBV5-1
ASSWAGQSEAF
>TRBJ2-1|TRBV11-2
ASSTISATYNEQF
>TRBJ2-1|TRBV5-1
ASADYDGSRGQF
>TRBJ1-5|TRBV28
ASSLLDRDQPQH
>TRBJ2-2|TRBV30
AWNPQYTGELF